This paragraph reports one T cell receptor (beta chain). The antigen remains undetermined. Looked up from germline, CDR1 is LNHDA and CDR2 is SQIVND (reference sequence). The CDR3 runs to 18 residues. V dropped 0 bases and J dropped 3 bases, with 18 bases sitting between them. This specimen comes from a study of shared clonotypes between healthy human individuals. The genomic DNA of each subset was split evenly across several immunoSEQ plates. Data came from immunoSEQ multiplex PCR; TCRdb stores just in-frame clones and leaves some out. This sample has 1.6 million or so clones, with roughly 96% found just once. Study results and caveats: Of the naive CD4 clonotypes, about 5.4% were shared across a handful of donors.

The clonotype comes from a young man in good health. Material for sequencing was naive CD4+ T cells sorted from blood. As to subset: CD45RA+ positively selected. The V gene is TRBV19, the J gene TRBJ1-5, with a possible D match to TRBD1 (6 bases). The CDR3 region is CASSIEKGRGLDNQPQHF. The CDR3 region has the DNA TGTGCCAGTAGTATAGAAAAGGGCAGGGGCCTCGACAATCAGCCCCAGCATTTT.